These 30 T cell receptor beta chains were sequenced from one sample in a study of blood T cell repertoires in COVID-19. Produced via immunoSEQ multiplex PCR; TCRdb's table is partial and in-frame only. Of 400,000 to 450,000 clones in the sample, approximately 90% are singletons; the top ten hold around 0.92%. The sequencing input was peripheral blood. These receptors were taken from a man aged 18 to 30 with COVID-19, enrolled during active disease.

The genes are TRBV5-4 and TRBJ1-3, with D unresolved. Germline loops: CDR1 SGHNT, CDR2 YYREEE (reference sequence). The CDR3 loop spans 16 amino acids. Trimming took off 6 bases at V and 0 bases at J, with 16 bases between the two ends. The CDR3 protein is CASTHLPGSSGNTIYF. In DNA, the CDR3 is TGTGCCAGCACCCACCTACCGGGAAGCTCTGGAAACACCATATATTTT.

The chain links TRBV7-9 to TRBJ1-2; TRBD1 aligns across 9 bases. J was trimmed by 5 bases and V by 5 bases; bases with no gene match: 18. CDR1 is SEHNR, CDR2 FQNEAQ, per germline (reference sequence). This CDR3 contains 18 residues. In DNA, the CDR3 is TGTGCCAGCAGCGGGCGGTCGGGGATTGACAGGGGGAAGTATGGCTACACCTTC. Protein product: CASSGRSGIDRGKYGYTF.

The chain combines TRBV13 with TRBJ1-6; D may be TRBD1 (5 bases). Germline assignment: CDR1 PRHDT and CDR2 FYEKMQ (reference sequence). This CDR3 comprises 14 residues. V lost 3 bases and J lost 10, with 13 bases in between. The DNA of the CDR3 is TGTGCCAGCAGCTTGGTCGGGGGGAACTCACCCCTCCACTTT. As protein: CASSLVGGNSPLHF. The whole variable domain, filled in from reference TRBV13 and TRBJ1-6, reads AAGVIQSPRHLIKEKRETATLKCYPIPRHDTVYWYQQGPGQDPQFLISFYEKMQSDKGSIPDRFSAQQFSDYHSELNMSSLELGDSALYFCASSLVGGNSPLHFGNGTRLTVT.

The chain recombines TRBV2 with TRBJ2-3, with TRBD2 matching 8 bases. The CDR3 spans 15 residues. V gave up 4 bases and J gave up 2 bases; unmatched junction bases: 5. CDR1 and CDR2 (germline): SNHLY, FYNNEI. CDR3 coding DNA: TGTGCCAGCAGTGCTAACGGGGGGGACACAGATACGCAGTATTTT. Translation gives CASSANGGDTDTQYF. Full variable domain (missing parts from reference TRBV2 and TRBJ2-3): EPEVTQTPSHQVTQMGQEVILRCVPISNHLYFYWYRQILGQKVEFLVSFYNNEISEKSEIFDDQFSVERPDGSNFTLKIRSTKLEDSAMYFCASSANGGDTDTQYFGPGTRLTVL.

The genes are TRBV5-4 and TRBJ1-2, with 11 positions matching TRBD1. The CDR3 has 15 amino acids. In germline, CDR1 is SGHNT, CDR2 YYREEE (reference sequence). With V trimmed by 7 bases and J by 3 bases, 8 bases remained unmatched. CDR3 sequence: CASGEPGQGDYGYTF. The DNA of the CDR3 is TGTGCCAGCGGAGAGCCGGGACAGGGGGACTATGGCTACACCTTC.

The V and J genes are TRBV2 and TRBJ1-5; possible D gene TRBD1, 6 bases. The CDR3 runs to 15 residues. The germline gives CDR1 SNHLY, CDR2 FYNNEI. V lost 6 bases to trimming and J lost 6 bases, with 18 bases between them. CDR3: CASSLQTGSGQPQHF. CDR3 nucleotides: TGTGCCAGCAGCTTACAAACAGGGAGCGGTCAGCCCCAGCATTTT.

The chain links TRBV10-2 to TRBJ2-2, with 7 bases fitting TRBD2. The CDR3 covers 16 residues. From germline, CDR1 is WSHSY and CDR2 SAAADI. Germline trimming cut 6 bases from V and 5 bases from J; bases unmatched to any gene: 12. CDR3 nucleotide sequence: TGCGCCAGCAGGTCGGTCCAGCGGGGAGGGACCGGGGAGCTGTTTTTT. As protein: CASRSVQRGGTGELFF.

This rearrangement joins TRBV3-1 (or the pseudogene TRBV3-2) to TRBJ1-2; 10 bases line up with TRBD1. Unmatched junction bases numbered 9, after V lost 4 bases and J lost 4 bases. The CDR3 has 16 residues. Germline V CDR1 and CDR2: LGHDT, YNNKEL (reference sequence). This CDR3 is CASSLSSGTGAYGYTF. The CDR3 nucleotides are TGTGCCAGCAGCCTCTCCTCCGGGACAGGGGCCTATGGCTACACCTTC.

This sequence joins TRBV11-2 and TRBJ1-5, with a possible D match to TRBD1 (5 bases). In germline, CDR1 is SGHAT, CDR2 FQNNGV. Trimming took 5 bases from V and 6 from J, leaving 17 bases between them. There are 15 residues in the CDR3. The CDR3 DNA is TGTGCCAGCAGCCCCACGGGAGGGGTGGGTCAGCCCCAGCATTTT. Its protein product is CASSPTGGVGQPQHF.

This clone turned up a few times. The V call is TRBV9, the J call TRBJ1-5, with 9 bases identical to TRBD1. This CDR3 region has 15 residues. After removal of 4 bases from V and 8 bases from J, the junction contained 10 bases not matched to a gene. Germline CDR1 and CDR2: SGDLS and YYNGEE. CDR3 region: CASSFSGTGWEPQHF. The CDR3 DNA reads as TGTGCCAGCAGCTTCTCCGGGACAGGGTGGGAGCCCCAGCATTTT.

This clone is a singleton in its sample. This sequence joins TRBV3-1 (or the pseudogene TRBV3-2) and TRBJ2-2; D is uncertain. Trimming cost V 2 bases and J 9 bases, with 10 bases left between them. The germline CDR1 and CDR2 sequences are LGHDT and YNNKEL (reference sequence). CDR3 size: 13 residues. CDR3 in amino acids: CASSQTKIRELFF. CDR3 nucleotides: TGTGCCAGCAGCCAAACAAAGATCCGGGAGCTGTTTTTT.

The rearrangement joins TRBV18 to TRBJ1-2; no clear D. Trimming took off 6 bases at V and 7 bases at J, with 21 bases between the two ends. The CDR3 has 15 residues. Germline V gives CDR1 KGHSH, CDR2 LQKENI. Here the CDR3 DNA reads TGTGCCAGCTCGTACGCGGGATTGGGAACTAGTGGCTACACCTTC. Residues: CASSYAGLGTSGYTF.

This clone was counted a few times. CDR3: CAGEAGTGELFF. DNA of the CDR3: TGTGCGGGGGAGGCGGGGACCGGGGAGCTGTTTTTT. The J gene is TRBJ2-2, the V gene TRBV19, with D possibly matching TRBD2 (6 bases). Germline loops: CDR1 LNHDA, CDR2 SQIVND (reference sequence). The length of the CDR3 is 12 residues.

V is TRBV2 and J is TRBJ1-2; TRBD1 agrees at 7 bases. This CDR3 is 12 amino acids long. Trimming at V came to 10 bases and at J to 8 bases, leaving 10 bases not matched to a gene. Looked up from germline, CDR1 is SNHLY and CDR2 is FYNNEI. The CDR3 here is CATKGQDGGYTF. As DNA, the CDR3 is TGTGCCACAAAAGGACAGGATGGGGGCTACACCTTC.

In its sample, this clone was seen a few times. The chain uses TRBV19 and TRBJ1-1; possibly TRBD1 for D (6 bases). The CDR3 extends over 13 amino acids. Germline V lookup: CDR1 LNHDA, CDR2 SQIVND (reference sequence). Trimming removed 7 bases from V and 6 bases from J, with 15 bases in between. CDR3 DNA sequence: TGTGCCAGTAAGTCGGGGACAAACTCTGAAGCTTTCTTT. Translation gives CASKSGTNSEAFF. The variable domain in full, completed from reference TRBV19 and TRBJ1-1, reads DGGITQSPKYLFRKEGQNVTLSCEQNLNHDAMYWYRQDPGQGLRLIYYSQIVNDFQKGDIAEGYSVSREKKESFPLTVTSAQKNPTAFYLCASKSGTNSEAFFGQGTRLTVV.

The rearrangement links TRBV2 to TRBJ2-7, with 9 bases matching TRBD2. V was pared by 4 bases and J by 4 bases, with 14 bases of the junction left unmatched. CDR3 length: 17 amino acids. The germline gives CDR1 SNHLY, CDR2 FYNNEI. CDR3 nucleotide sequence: TGTGCCAGCAGTGGCCCTTCGGCTAGCGGGATTCATTACGAGCAGTACTTC. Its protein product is CASSGPSASGIHYEQYF.

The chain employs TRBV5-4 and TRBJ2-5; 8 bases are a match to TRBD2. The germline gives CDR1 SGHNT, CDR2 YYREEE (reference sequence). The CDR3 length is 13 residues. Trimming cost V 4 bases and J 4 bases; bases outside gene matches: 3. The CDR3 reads CASSVSGVETQYF. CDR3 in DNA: TGTGCCAGCAGCGTTAGCGGGGTAGAGACCCAGTACTTC.

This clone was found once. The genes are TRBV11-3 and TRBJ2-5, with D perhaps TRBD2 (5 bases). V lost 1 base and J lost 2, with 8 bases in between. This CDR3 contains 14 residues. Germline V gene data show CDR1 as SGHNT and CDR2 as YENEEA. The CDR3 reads CASSLGTLQETQYF. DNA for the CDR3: TGTGCCAGCAGCTTAGGGACTTTACAAGAGACCCAGTACTTC.

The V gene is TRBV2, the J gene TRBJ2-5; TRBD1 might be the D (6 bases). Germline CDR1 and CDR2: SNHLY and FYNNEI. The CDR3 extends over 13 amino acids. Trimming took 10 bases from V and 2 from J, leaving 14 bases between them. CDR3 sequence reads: CAIGPQGQETQYF. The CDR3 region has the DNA TGTGCCATCGGGCCCCAGGGGCAAGAGACCCAGTACTTC.

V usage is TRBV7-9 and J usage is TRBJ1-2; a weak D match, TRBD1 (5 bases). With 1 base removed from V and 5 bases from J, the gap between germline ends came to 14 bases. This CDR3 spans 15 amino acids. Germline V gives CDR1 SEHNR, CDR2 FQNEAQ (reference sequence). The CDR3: CASSLVGMTVYGYTF. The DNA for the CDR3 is TGTGCCAGCAGCTTAGTAGGGATGACAGTTTATGGCTACACCTTC. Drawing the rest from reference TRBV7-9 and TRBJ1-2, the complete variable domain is DTGVSQNPRHKITKRGQNVTFRCDPISEHNRLYWYRQTLGQGPEFLTYFQNEAQLEKSRLLSDRFSAERPKGSFSTLEIQRTEQGDSAMYLCASSLVGMTVYGYTFGSGTRLTVV.

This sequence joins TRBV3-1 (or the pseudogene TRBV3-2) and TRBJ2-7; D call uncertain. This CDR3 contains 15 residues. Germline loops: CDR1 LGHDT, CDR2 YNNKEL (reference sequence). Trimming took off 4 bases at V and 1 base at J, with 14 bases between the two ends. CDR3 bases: TGTGCCAGCAGCCGCATGGTCCGAGGTTCCTACGAGCAGTACTTC. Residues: CASSRMVRGSYEQYF.

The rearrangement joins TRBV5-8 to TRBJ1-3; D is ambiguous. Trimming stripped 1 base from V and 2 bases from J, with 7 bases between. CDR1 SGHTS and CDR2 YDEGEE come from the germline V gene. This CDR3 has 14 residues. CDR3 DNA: TGTGCCAGCAGCTTGTGGCAGGCTGGAAACACCATATATTTT. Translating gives CASSLWQAGNTIYF.

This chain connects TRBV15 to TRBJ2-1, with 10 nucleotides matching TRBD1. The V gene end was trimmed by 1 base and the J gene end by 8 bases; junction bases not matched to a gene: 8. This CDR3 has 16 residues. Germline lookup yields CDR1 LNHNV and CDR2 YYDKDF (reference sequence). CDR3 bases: TGTGCCACCAGCAGAGGGGACAGGGGTGTATTCGATGAGCAGTTCTTC. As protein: CATSRGDRGVFDEQFF. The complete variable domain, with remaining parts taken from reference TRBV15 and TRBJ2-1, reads DAMVIQNPRYQVTQFGKPVTLSCSQTLNHNVMYWYQQKSSQAPKLLFHYYDKDFNNEADTPDNFQSRRPNTSFCFLDIRSPGLGDTAMYLCATSRGDRGVFDEQFFGPGTRLTVL.

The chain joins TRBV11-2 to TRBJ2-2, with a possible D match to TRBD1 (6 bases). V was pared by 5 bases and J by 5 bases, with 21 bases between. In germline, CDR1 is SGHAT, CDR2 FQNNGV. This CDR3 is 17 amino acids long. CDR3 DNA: TGTGCCAGCAGCCAACAGGGATTGGGCGTACGGACCGGGGAGCTGTTTTTT. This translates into CASSQQGLGVRTGELFF.

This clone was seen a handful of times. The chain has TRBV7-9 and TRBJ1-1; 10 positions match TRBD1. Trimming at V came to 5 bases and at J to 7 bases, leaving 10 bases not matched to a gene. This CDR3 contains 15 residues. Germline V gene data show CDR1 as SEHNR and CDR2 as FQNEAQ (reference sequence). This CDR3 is CASSPPRGQGIEAFF. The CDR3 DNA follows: TGTGCCAGCAGCCCGCCGCGGGGACAGGGGATTGAAGCTTTCTTT.

In nucleotides, the CDR3 is TGTGCCAGCAACATCCACAGGGGCCCCTCCTACGAGCAGTACTTC. Translated: CASNIHRGPSYEQYF. The chain joins TRBV5-6 to TRBJ2-7; 7 nucleotides line up with TRBD1. Germline CDR1 and CDR2: SGHDT and YYEEEE. V trimming: 6 bases; J trimming: 0 bases; junction bases outside the gene matches: 9. The CDR3 length is 15 residues.

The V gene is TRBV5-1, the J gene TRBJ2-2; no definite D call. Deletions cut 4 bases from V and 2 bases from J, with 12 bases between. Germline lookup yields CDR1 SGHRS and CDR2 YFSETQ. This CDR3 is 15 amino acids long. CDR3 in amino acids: CASSATLSNTGELFF. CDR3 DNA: TGCGCCAGCAGCGCTACACTAAGTAACACCGGGGAGCTGTTTTTT.

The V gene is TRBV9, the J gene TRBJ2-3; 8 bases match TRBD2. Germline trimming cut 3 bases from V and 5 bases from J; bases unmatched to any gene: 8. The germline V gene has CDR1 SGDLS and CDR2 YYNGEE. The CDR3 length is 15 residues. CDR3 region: CASSADGAGVDTQYF. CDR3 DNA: TGTGCCAGCAGCGCAGACGGAGCGGGGGTAGATACGCAGTATTTT.

The CDR3: CASSMRTGGGTKTEAFF. As DNA, the CDR3 is TGTGCCAGTAGTATGAGAACGGGAGGGGGAACAAAAACTGAAGCTTTCTTT. The V call is TRBV19, the J call TRBJ1-1, with D perhaps TRBD1 (6 bases). In germline, CDR1 is LNHDA, CDR2 SQIVND (reference sequence). The CDR3 is made up of 17 amino acids. The ends were cut back, 3 bases at V and 5 bases at J, with 22 bases in the middle. The whole variable domain, filled in from reference TRBV19 and TRBJ1-1, reads DGGITQSPKYLFRKEGQNVTLSCEQNLNHDAMYWYRQDPGQGLRLIYYSQIVNDFQKGDIAEGYSVSREKKESFPLTVTSAQKNPTAFYLCASSMRTGGGTKTEAFFGQGTRLTVV.

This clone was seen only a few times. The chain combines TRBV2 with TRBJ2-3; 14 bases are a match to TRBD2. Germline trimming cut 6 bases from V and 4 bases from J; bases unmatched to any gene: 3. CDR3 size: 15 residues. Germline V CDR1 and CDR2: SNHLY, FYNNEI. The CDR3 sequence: CASRGLAGVSDTQYF. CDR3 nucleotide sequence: TGTGCCAGCAGGGGACTAGCGGGAGTCTCAGATACGCAGTATTTT.